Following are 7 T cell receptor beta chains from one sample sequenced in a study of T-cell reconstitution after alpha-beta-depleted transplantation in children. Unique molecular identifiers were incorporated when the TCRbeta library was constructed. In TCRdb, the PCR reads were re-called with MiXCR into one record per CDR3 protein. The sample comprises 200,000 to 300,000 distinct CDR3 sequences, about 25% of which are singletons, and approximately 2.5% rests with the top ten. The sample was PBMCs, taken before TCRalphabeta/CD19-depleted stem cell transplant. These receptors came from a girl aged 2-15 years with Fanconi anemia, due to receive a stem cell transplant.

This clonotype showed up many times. The CDR3 DNA reads TGCAGCGTTGAAACCCCGAGGGACGGGAACTACGAGCAGTACTTC. Protein product: CSVETPRDGNYEQYF. The rearrangement joins TRBV29-1 to TRBJ2-7, with D tentatively TRBD1 or TRBD2 (5 bases each). Germline values: CDR1 SQVTM, CDR2 ANQGSEA. V lost 2 bases, J lost 3 bases, and 17 bases lay in between. The CDR3 is 15 amino acids.

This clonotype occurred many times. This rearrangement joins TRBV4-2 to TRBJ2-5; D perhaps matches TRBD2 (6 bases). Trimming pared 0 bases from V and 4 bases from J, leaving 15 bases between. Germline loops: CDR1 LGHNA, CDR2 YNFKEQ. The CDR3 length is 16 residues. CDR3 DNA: TGTGCCAGCAGCCAAGAGGGGTCCGGGGGAAGAGAGACCCAGTACTTC. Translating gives CASSQEGSGGRETQYF.

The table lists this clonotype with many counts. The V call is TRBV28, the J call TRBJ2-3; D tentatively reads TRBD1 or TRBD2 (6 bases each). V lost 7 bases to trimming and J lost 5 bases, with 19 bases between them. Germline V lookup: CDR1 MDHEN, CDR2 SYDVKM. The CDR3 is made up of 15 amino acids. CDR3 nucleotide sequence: TGTGCCAGCACCCTAGGGGGGATGCGTAGAGATACGCAGTATTTT. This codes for CASTLGGMRRDTQYF.

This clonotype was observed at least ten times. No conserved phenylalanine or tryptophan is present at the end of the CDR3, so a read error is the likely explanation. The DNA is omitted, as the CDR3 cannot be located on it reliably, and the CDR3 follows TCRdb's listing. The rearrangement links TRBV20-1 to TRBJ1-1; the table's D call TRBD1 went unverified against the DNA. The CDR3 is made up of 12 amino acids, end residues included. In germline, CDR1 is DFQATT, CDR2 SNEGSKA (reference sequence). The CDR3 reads CSARLQAGQGAE.

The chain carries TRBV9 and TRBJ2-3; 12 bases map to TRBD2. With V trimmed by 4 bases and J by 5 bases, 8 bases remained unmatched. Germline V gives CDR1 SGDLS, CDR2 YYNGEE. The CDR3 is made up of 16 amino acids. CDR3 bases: TGTGCCAGCAGCTTACCTCTAGCGGGGGGGGAAGATACGCAGTATTTT. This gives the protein CASSLPLAGGEDTQYF.

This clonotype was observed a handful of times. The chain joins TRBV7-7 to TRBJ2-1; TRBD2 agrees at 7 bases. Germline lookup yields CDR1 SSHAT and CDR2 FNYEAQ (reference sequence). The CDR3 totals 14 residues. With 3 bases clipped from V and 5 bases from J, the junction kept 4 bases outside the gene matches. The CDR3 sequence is CASSLNLADNEQFF. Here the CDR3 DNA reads TGTGCCAGCAGCTTGAACCTAGCGGACAATGAGCAGTTCTTC.

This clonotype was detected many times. CDR3 protein: CSAGKVDETQYF. The DNA for the CDR3 is TGCAGCGCCGGCAAAGTCGATGAGACCCAGTACTTC. This rearrangement joins TRBV29-1 to TRBJ2-5; unclear D gene. Germline values: CDR1 SQVTM, CDR2 ANQGSEA. The CDR3 is made up of 12 amino acids. The germline V and J ends were trimmed by 7 bases and 5 bases, with 14 bases remaining between them.